Listed here are 24 T cell receptor beta chains from one sample, sequenced in a study of cytomegalovirus exposure and HLA in healthy donors. Both 60 Vbeta primers and 13 Jbeta primers went into the PCR. Sequenced by immunoSEQ multiplex PCR; TCRdb stores in-frame clones only, minus some. Here the sample spans approximately 120,000 clones, about three quarters being singletons. Sequenced input: PBMCs. These receptors all stem from a woman in her twenties or thirties in good health and CMV-seronegative.

The genes are TRBV5-4 and TRBJ2-7; D is undetermined. Trimming took 4 bases from V and 4 from J, leaving 12 bases between them. The CDR3 extends over 13 amino acids. Looked up from germline, CDR1 is SGHNT and CDR2 is YYREEE (reference sequence). This CDR3 is CASSNPLSYEQYF. As DNA, the CDR3 is TGTGCCAGCAGCAACCCACTGAGTTACGAGCAGTACTTC.

This clone was counted once. V usage is TRBV25-1 and J usage is TRBJ1-1; tentatively, D is TRBD1 (5 bases). From germline, CDR1 is MGHDK and CDR2 SYGVNS. V was cut by 3 bases and J by 0 bases, with 11 bases left in between. The CDR3 is 15 amino acids. CDR3 protein: CASSEDKDMNTEAFF. CDR3 coding DNA: TGTGCCAGCAGTGAGGACAAGGATATGAACACTGAAGCTTTCTTT.

The chain employs TRBV19 and TRBJ2-7; 9 bases fit TRBD1. With V trimmed by 5 bases and J by 3 bases, 8 bases remained unmatched. The germline V gene encodes CDR1 LNHDA and CDR2 SQIVND (reference sequence). The CDR3 is 15 amino acids. CDR3 sequence: CASSAGQGMVYEQYF. DNA for the CDR3: TGTGCCAGTAGTGCCGGACAGGGGATGGTCTACGAGCAGTACTTC. The full variable domain, in which reference TRBV19 and TRBJ2-7 provide the parts outside the CDR3, is DGGITQSPKYLFRKEGQNVTLSCEQNLNHDAMYWYRQDPGQGLRLIYYSQIVNDFQKGDIAEGYSVSREKKESFPLTVTSAQKNPTAFYLCASSAGQGMVYEQYFGPGTRLTVT.

This clone was seen a single time. V gene TRBV5-1 combines with J gene TRBJ2-7; 9 bases map to TRBD2. The CDR3 is made up of 16 amino acids. The germline V gene encodes CDR1 SGHRS and CDR2 YFSETQ. V was clipped by 5 bases and J by 7 bases; unmatched bases: 16. CDR3 amino acids: CASREVERGDLIEQYF. DNA of the CDR3: TGCGCCAGCAGGGAAGTGGAGCGGGGGGACCTTATAGAGCAGTACTTC.

The rearrangement uses TRBV5-8 and TRBJ1-2, with 11 positions matching TRBD1. The CDR3 extends over 15 amino acids. Trimming at V came to 4 bases and at J to 5 bases, leaving 7 bases not matched to a gene. Per germline, CDR1 SGHTS and CDR2 YDEGEE. CDR3 nucleotide sequence: TGTGCCAGCAGCCTTGACGGACAGGGGGCTTATGGCTACACCTTC. This sequence encodes CASSLDGQGAYGYTF.

The rearrangement joins TRBV28 to TRBJ1-1; no definite D call. This CDR3 is 12 amino acids long. Germline V lookup: CDR1 MDHEN, CDR2 SYDVKM. V lost 6 bases to trimming and J lost 1 base, with 6 bases between them. This CDR3 is CASSTGNTEAFF. The CDR3 bases are TGTGCCAGCAGCACGGGGAACACTGAAGCTTTCTTT. Looking up the rest from reference TRBV28 and TRBJ1-1 gives the full variable domain: DVKVTQSSRYLVKRTGEKVFLECVQDMDHENMFWYRQDPGLGLRLIYFSYDVKMKEKGDIPEGYSVSREKKERFSLILESASTNQTSMYLCASSTGNTEAFFGQGTRLTVV.

This clone was seen just once. This chain connects TRBV6-1 to TRBJ1-1; no definite D call. Germline lookup yields CDR1 MNHNS and CDR2 SASEGT. The CDR3 loop spans 13 amino acids. Deletions cut 8 bases from V and 2 bases from J, with 12 bases between. The CDR3 loop is CASGVSFNTEAFF. The CDR3 DNA is TGTGCCAGCGGAGTCTCTTTTAACACTGAAGCTTTCTTT.

The V gene is TRBV2, the J gene TRBJ2-5, with 9 bases lining up with TRBD2. Germline CDR1 SNHLY, CDR2 FYNNEI. CDR3 length: 18 amino acids. Losses at the gene ends were 3 bases for V and 2 bases for J; bases not matched to a gene: 13. The CDR3 region has the DNA TGTGCCAGCAGTGAGCTGGGACTAGCCACGTACAAACAAGAGACCCAGTACTTC. This sequence encodes CASSELGLATYKQETQYF.

The chain recombines TRBV6-6 with TRBJ2-1, with D possibly matching TRBD2 (7 bases). V was cut by 6 bases and J by 10 bases, with 10 bases left in between. Germline CDR1 reads MNHNY; CDR2 reads SVGAGI (reference sequence). CDR3 length equals 11 residues. CDR3 sequence reads: CASRAGTEQFF. The CDR3 nucleotides read TGTGCCAGCAGAGCGGGGACAGAGCAGTTCTTC.

Turning to this clone: At one end, the junction sequence differs from germline, possibly due to a read error. J is TRBJ2-5 and V is TRBV7-7; 7 bases line up with TRBD1. This CDR3 is 14 amino acids long. CDR1 is SSHAT, CDR2 FNYEAQ, per germline (reference sequence). CDR3 sequence (DNA): TGTGCTAGCAGCTTCGGGACAGCTGAAGAGACCCAGTACTTC. Amino acids: CASSFGTAEETQYF.

This clone appeared a single time. The chain employs TRBV28 and TRBJ2-2; TRBD1 matches at 7 bases. CDR1 is MDHEN and CDR2 is SYDVKM in the germline V gene. J was trimmed by 4 bases and V by 5 bases; bases with no gene match: 7. This CDR3 is built from 15 residues. The CDR3 bases are TGTGCCAGCAGTGTGACAGGGAGAACCACCGGGGAGCTGTTTTTT. It translates to CASSVTGRTTGELFF.

A few counts support this clone. V gene TRBV2 combines with J gene TRBJ2-3; no definite D call. V was cut by 3 bases and J by 1 base, with 11 bases left in between. The CDR3 extends over 15 amino acids. Germline V gene sequence: CDR1 SNHLY, CDR2 FYNNEI. CDR3 sequence reads: CASSDQAWGTDTQYF. Written as DNA, the CDR3 is TGTGCCAGCAGTGACCAGGCTTGGGGCACAGATACGCAGTATTTT.

The genes are TRBV4-3 and TRBJ2-3, with 13 bases that match TRBD2. CDR1 is LGHNA, CDR2 YSLEER, per germline. The CDR3 runs 16 residues. V shed 2 bases, J shed 6 bases, and the junction held 5 bases outside the gene matches. CDR3 sequence (DNA): TGCGCCAGCAGCCAACGGACTAGCGGGAGTGTGGATACGCAGTATTTT. Translating it yields CASSQRTSGSVDTQYF.

Details on this clone: Relative to the germline gene, one junction end is altered; a read error may explain this. V usage is TRBV7-2 and J usage is TRBJ2-7; tentative D call: TRBD2 (6 bases). The CDR3 length is 15 residues. CDR1 SGHTA and CDR2 FQGNSA come from the germline V gene. CDR3 in amino acids: CASTPTAGTVHRKWF. CDR3 nucleotide sequence: TGTGCCAGCACCCCTACCGCCGGGACTGTACATCGGAAGTGGTTC.

The chain employs TRBV7-9 and TRBJ1-1; no firm D call. With 2 bases removed from V and 8 bases from J, the gap between germline ends came to 9 bases. Germline V lookup: CDR1 SEHNR, CDR2 FQNEAQ (reference sequence). This CDR3 region has 12 residues. The CDR3 DNA is TGTGCCAGCAGCTTATCCCTCCGGGAAGCTTTCTTT. Its translation is CASSLSLREAFF.

CDR3 sequence reads: CASSQGLGGHNYEQYF. DNA for the CDR3: TGCGCCAGCAGCCAAGGATTGGGGGGGCACAACTACGAGCAGTACTTC. This chain links TRBV4-1 with TRBJ2-5, with D perhaps TRBD2 (7 bases). The J call may be incorrect, as the DNA end agrees better with TRBJ2-7. CDR1 is MGHRA and CDR2 is YSYEKL in the germline V gene. This CDR3 region has 16 residues.

V and J are TRBV6-6 and TRBJ1-2, with a possible D match to TRBD1 (5 bases). V gave up 5 bases and J gave up 1 base, with 17 bases separating them. Germline-derived CDR1 and CDR2 are MNHNY and SVGAGI (reference sequence). The CDR3 extends over 16 amino acids. The CDR3 is CASSLGQPFGNYGYTF. For the CDR3, the DNA is TGTGCCAGCAGTCTAGGACAACCCTTCGGTAACTATGGCTACACCTTC.

The CDR3 reads CSPPPSSSYEQYF. The DNA of the CDR3 is TGCAGCCCACCCCCGAGCAGTAGCTACGAGCAGTACTTC. The chain links TRBV29-1 to TRBJ2-5; D call uncertain. Near its end, the DNA agrees better with TRBJ2-7, so the J call may be wrong. The CDR3 runs to 13 residues. Germline CDR1 and CDR2: SQVTM and ANQGSEA.

This chain joins TRBV7-2 and TRBJ1-1; TRBD1 agrees at 8 bases. The CDR3 covers 15 residues. Germline values: CDR1 SGHTA, CDR2 FQGNSA. V was clipped by 5 bases and J by 4 bases; unmatched bases: 9. This CDR3 reads CASSPGGAATTEAFF. The DNA for the CDR3 is TGTGCCAGCAGCCCAGGGGGCGCGGCGACCACTGAAGCTTTCTTT.

The V gene is TRBV15, the J gene TRBJ2-3; TRBD2 matches 8 bases. V was pared by 7 bases and J by 6 bases, with 6 bases of the junction left unmatched. This CDR3 is 13 amino acids long. Germline loops: CDR1 LNHNV, CDR2 YYDKDF (reference sequence). CDR3 region: CATMKAGEDTQYF. DNA for the CDR3: TGTGCCACCATGAAAGCGGGAGAGGATACGCAGTATTTT.

This chain uses TRBV6-5 with TRBJ2-5, with 7 bases lining up with TRBD2. This CDR3 spans 13 amino acids. J was trimmed by 5 bases and V by 5 bases; bases with no gene match: 5. CDR1 is MNHEY, CDR2 SVGAGI, per germline. The CDR3 loop is CASSQPTSETQYF. As DNA, the CDR3 is TGTGCCAGCAGTCAACCGACTAGCGAGACCCAGTACTTC.

The DNA for the CDR3 is TGCGCCAGCAGCCAAGACGACAGGGTGGGCACTGAAGCTTTCTTT. Its protein is CASSQDDRVGTEAFF. This chain joins TRBV4-1 and TRBJ1-1, with TRBD1 matching over 7 bases. CDR3 length equals 15 residues. The J segment lost 4 bases and the V segment lost 0 bases, leaving 5 bases of the junction unmatched. Germline CDR1 is MGHRA and CDR2 is YSYEKL.

This clone was detected only once. The genes are TRBV30 and TRBJ1-1; tentatively, D is TRBD1 (5 bases). The CDR3 loop spans 13 amino acids. Looked up from germline, CDR1 is GTSNPN and CDR2 is SVGIG (reference sequence). V gave up 6 bases and J gave up 1 base, with 12 bases separating them. The CDR3 loop reads CACRQGTNTEAFF. The DNA of the CDR3 is TGTGCCTGTCGGCAGGGTACGAACACTGAAGCTTTCTTT.

This chain joins TRBV5-8 and TRBJ1-1; 8 bases line up with TRBD1. Germline V CDR1 and CDR2: SGHTS, YDEGEE. The CDR3 loop spans 14 amino acids. CDR3 residues: CRQQLGQGRTEAFF. The CDR3 coding sequence is TGTCGGCAGCAGCTTGGACAGGGACGGACTGAAGCTTTCTTT. Combining the CDR3 with reference TRBV5-8 and TRBJ1-1 gives the whole variable domain EAGVTQSPTHLIKTRGQQATLRCSPISGHTSVYWYQQALGLGLQFLLWYDEGEERNRGNFPPRFSGRQFPNYSSELNVNALELEDSALYLCRQQLGQGRTEAFFGQGTRLTVV.